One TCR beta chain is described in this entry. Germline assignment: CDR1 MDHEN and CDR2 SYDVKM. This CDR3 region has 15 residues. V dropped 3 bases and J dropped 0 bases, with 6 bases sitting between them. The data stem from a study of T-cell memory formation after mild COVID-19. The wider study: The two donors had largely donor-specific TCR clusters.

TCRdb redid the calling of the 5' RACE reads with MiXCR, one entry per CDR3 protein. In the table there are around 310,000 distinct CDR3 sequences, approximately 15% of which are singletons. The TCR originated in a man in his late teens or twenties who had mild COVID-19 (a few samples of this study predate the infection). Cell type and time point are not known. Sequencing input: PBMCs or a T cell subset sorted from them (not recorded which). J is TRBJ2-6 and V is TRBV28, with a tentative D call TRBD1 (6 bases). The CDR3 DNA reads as TGTGCCAGCAGTTTGGGGGCCTCTGGGGCCAACGTCCTGACTTTC. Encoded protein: CASSLGASGANVLTF.